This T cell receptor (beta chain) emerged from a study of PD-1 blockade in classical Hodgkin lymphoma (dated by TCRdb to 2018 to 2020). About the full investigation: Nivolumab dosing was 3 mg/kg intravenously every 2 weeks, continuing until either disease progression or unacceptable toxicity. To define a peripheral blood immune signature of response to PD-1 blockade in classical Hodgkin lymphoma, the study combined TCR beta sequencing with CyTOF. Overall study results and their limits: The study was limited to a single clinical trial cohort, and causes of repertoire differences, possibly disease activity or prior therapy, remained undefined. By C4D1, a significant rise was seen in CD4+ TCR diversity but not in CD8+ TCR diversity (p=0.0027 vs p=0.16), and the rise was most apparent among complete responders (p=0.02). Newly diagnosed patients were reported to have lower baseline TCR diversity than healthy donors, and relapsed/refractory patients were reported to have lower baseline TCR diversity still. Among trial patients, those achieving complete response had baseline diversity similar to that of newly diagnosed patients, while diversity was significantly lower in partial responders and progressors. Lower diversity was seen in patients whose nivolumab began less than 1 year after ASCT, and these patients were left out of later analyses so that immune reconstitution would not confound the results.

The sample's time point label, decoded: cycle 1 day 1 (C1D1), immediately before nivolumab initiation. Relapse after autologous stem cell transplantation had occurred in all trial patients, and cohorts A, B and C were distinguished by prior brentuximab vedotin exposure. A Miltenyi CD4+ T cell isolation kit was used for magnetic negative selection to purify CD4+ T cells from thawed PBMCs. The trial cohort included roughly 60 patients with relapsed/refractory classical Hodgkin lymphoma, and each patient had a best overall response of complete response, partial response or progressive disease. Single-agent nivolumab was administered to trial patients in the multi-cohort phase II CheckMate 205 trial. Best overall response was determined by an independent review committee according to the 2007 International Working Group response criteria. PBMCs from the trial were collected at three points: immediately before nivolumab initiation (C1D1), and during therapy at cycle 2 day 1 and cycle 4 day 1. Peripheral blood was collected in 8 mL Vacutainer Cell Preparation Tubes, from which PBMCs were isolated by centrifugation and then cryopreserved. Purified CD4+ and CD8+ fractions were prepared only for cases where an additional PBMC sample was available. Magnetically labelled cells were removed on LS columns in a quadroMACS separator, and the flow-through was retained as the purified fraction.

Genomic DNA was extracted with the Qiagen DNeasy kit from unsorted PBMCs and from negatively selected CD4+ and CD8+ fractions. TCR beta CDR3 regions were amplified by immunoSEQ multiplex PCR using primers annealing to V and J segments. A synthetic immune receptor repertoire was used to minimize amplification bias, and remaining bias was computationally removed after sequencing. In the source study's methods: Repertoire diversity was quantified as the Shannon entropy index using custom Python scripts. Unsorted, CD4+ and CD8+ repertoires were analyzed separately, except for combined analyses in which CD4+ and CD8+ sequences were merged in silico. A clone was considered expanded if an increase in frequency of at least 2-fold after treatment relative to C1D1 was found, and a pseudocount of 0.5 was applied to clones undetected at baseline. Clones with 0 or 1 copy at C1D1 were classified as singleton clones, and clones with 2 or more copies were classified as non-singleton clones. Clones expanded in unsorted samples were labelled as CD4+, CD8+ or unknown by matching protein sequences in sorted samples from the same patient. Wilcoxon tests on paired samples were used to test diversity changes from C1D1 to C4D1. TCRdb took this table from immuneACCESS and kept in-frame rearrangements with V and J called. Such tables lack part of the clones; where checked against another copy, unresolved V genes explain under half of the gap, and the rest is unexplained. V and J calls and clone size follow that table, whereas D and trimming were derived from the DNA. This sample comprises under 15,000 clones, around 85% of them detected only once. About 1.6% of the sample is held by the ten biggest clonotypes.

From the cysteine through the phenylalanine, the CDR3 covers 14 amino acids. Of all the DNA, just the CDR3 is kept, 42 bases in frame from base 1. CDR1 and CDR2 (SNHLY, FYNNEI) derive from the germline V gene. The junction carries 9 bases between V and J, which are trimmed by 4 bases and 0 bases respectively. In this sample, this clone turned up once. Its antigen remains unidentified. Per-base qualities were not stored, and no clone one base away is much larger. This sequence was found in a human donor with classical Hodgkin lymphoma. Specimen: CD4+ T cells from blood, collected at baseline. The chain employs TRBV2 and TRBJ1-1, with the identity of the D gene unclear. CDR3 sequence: CASSVRGMNTEAFF. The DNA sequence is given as TGTGCCAGCAGTGTCCGGGGTATGAACACTGAAGCTTTCTTT.